In its sample, the clone carrying this TCR beta chain was seen a few times. The target antigen is unknown. The data were obtained in a study of post-analysis software for immune sequencing data. Whole-study context: Included among the disease courses, which were recorded for the cohort, were relapsing-remitting, secondary progressive and progressive-relapsing multiple sclerosis.

Study-level points and caveats: In patients, TRBV5-6, TRBV5-1 and TRBV20-1 belonged to four or five TRBV segments found more frequently than in controls. Those with multiple sclerosis, the patient group, showed significantly lower normalized Chao1 diversity than controls. Samples made in the same batch grouped tightly together by F measure.

Unique molecular identifiers featured in each of the TCR beta cDNA libraries. A population of 1 to 10 million T cells gave rise to about half a million cDNA molecules. TCRdb reprocessed the PCR reads via MiXCR and lists one record per CDR3 protein. The data contain approximately 570,000 distinct CDR3 sequences, roughly 46% of them singletons. V lost 7 bases, J lost 2 bases, and 15 bases lay in between. The CDR3 spans 13 residues. Germline CDR1 is SQVTM and CDR2 is ANQGSEA. Sequencing input: blood. The rearrangement uses TRBV29-1 and TRBJ2-7, with D possibly being TRBD1 (6 bases). The sequence derives from a girl aged 10 to 17 with multiple sclerosis. In nucleotides, the CDR3 is TGCAGCGCCTCCCGGGACAACGCCTACGAGCAGTACTTC. This encodes CSASRDNAYEQYF.